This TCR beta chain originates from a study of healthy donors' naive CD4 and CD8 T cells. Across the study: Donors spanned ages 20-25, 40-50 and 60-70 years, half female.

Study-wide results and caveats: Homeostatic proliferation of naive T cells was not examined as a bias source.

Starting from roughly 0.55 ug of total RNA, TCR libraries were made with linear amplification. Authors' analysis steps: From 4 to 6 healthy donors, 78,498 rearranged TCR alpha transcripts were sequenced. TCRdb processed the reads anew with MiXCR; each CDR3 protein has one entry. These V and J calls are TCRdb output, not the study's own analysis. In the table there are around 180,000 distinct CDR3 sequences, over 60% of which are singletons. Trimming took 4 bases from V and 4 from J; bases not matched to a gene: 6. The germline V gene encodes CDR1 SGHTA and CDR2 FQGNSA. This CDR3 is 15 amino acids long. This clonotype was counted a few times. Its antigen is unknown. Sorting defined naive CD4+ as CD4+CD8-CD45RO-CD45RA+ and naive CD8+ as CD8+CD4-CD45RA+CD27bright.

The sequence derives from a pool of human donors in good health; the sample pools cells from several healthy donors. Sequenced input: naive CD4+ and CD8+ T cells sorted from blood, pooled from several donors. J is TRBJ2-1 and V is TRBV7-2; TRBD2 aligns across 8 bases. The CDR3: CASSSPGGGYNEQFF. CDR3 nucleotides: TGTGCCAGCAGCTCCCCCGGCGGGGGGTACAATGAGCAGTTCTTC.